A selection of T cell receptor beta chains follows, all from one sample in a study of cytomegalovirus exposure and HLA in healthy donors. Generated by immunoSEQ multiplex PCR, the TCRdb table keeps only in-frame clones and is missing some. Among roughly 70,000 clones listed, roughly 74% were seen once. The sample taken for sequencing was PBMCs. These receptor sequences come from a human donor in good health. Both conserved end residues are trimmed from each CDR3. Where a row states a size, it is once, few, many or the class of an expanded clone; other rows omit it.

len: 16; v_gene: TRBV5-1; j_gene: TRBJ1-1; abundance: .; CDR3aa: ASSAWGPGQAMNTEAF
len: 12; v_gene: TRBV27; j_gene: TRBJ2-7; abundance: .; CDR3aa: ASSLLAGAYEQY
len: 14; v_gene: TRBV4-2; j_gene: TRBJ2-3; abundance: .; CDR3aa: ASSQDREEGTDTQY
len: 11; v_gene: TRBV7-9; j_gene: TRBJ1-4; abundance: .; CDR3aa: ASSYQDREKLF
len: 12; v_gene: TRBV10-3; j_gene: TRBJ2-7; abundance: .; CDR3aa: AISESGQIGEQY
len: 13; v_gene: TRBV28; j_gene: TRBJ2-5; abundance: .; CDR3aa: ASSFLGGAGETQY
len: 13; v_gene: TRBV4-2; j_gene: TRBJ1-2; abundance: .; CDR3aa: ASSQDRGGIEGYT
len: 13; v_gene: TRBV5-5; j_gene: TRBJ2-7; abundance: .; CDR3aa: ASSPSHRAGHEQY
len: 13; v_gene: TRBV7-8; j_gene: TRBJ2-1; abundance: .; CDR3aa: ASSYDRGHYNEQF
len: 12; v_gene: TRBV10-1; j_gene: TRBJ2-2; abundance: few; CDR3aa: ASQQGIGTGELF
len: 16; v_gene: TRBV10-3; j_gene: TRBJ2-6; abundance: .; CDR3aa: AISEKGGLESGANVLT
len: 13; v_gene: TRBV19; j_gene: TRBJ2-7; abundance: .; CDR3aa: ASSLRGQGAYEQY
len: 9; v_gene: TRBV4-1; j_gene: TRBJ1-1; abundance: .; CDR3aa: ASSLDTEAF
len: 12; v_gene: TRBV5-1; j_gene: TRBJ1-1; abundance: .; CDR3aa: ASSFTGTDTEAF
len: 12; v_gene: TRBV6-6; j_gene: TRBJ1-3; abundance: few; CDR3aa: ASTQTGAGNTIY
len: 10; v_gene: TRBV5-4; j_gene: TRBJ1-4; abundance: .; CDR3aa: ASSSPGRKLF
len: 12; v_gene: TRBV28; j_gene: TRBJ2-7; abundance: .; CDR3aa: ASSSAGESYEQY
len: 12; v_gene: TRBV2; j_gene: TRBJ2-4; abundance: .; CDR3aa: ASRDRGGENIQY
len: 12; v_gene: TRBV29-1; j_gene: TRBJ2-3; abundance: .; CDR3aa: SVSRLAGKDTQY
len: 14; v_gene: TRBV5-1; j_gene: TRBJ1-3; abundance: once; CDR3aa: ASSLAGGASGNTIY
len: 13; v_gene: TRBV7-9; j_gene: TRBJ2-5; abundance: .; CDR3aa: ASSLDGKNQETQY
len: 10; v_gene: TRBV27; j_gene: TRBJ1-1; abundance: once; CDR3aa: ASGGAGIGAF
len: 12; v_gene: TRBV9; j_gene: TRBJ2-2; abundance: .; CDR3aa: ASSYSSNTGELF
len: 12; v_gene: TRBV7-9; j_gene: TRBJ1-3; abundance: few; CDR3aa: ASSLDRGGNTIY
len: 13; v_gene: TRBV4-1; j_gene: TRBJ2-7; abundance: few; CDR3aa: ASSSLAGGSYEQY
len: 12; v_gene: TRBV28; j_gene: TRBJ1-4; abundance: .; CDR3aa: ASSLAGFGEKLF
len: 11; v_gene: TRBV29-1; j_gene: TRBJ1-3; abundance: .; CDR3aa: SAEEGGFSTIY
len: 12; v_gene: TRBV2; j_gene: TRBJ2-5; abundance: .; CDR3aa: ASLQETAQETQY
len: 19; v_gene: TRBV15; j_gene: TRBJ2-2; abundance: few; CDR3aa: ATSNGGLAGGGPFASGELF
len: 13; v_gene: TRBV27; j_gene: TRBJ2-4; abundance: few; CDR3aa: ASSSEQGSKNIQY
len: 13; v_gene: TRBV5-1; j_gene: TRBJ2-2; abundance: .; CDR3aa: ASSTDRGSFRELF